The 21 T cell receptor beta chains presented below share a single source sample, sequenced in a study of preoperative IRX-2 immunotherapy in early breast cancer. The treatment here: preoperative locoregional IRX-2 cytokine immunotherapy. The repertoire was sequenced with immunoSEQ multiplex PCR; TCRdb's copy has only in-frame clones and lacks some. The repertoire holds tens of thousands of clones, with roughly 80% as singletons. The material sequenced was lymph node tissue, taken after IRX-2 immunotherapy. Source of these receptors: a human donor with breast cancer.

The J gene is TRBJ1-2, the V gene TRBV12-5; D remains ambiguous. Trimming left V 6 bases short and J 5 bases short, with 13 bases between. Germline V gene data show CDR1 as LGHNT and CDR2 as FRNRAP. CDR3 length equals 13 residues. The DNA of the CDR3 is TGTGCTAGTGGCTTCGACGGCGGATATGGCTACACCTTC. This sequence encodes CASGFDGGYGYTF.

This clone was picked up one time. CDR3 DNA, as far as it was read: TGTGCCAGCAGCGTAGGGGCTAGCGGGGGGTCCACGTACCAAGAGACCCAGTAC. Encoded protein: CASSVGASGGSTYQETQY. Given in full, the CDR3 is CASSVGASGGSTYQETQYF. The genes are TRBV9 and TRBJ2-5, with 11 bases lining up with TRBD2. The read terminates 1 residue ahead of where the CDR3 ends, so the germline J gene completes it. J lost 0 bases, V lost 0 bases, and 10 bases had no gene match. The CDR3 has 19 residues. Germline CDR1 reads SGDLS; CDR2 reads YYNGEE.

V and J are TRBV19 and TRBJ1-2; perhaps TRBD1 as D (5 bases). V lost 5 bases and J lost 0, with 13 bases in between. This CDR3 has 15 residues. Per the germline V gene, CDR1 is LNHDA and CDR2 is SQIVND (reference sequence). CDR3 bases: TGTGCCAGTAGTTCCGACAGCCCTTCTAACTATGGCTACACCTTC. Translating it yields CASSSDSPSNYGYTF. Full variable domain (missing parts from reference TRBV19 and TRBJ1-2): DGGITQSPKYLFRKEGQNVTLSCEQNLNHDAMYWYRQDPGQGLRLIYYSQIVNDFQKGDIAEGYSVSREKKESFPLTVTSAQKNPTAFYLCASSSDSPSNYGYTFGSGTRLTVV.

J is TRBJ1-2 and V is TRBV30; TRBD1 might be the D (5 bases). The ends were cut back, 3 bases at V and 0 bases at J, with 11 bases in the middle. The length of the CDR3 is 14 residues. The germline V gene encodes CDR1 GTSNPN and CDR2 SVGIG (reference sequence). The CDR3 loop is CAWRQGSSNYGYTF. CDR3 nucleotides: TGTGCCTGGAGGCAGGGATCCTCTAACTATGGCTACACCTTC.

The gene calls are TRBV6-8 and TRBJ1-4, with D perhaps matching TRBD1 (5 bases). Trimming stripped 7 bases from V and 7 bases from J, with 19 bases between. The CDR3 runs to 15 residues. The germline gives CDR1 MNHGY, CDR2 SAAAGT. CDR3 sequence: CASTASQGVGEKLFF. The CDR3 bases are TGTGCCAGCACCGCCTCCCAGGGCGTCGGTGAAAAACTGTTTTTT.

The rearrangement joins TRBV9 to TRBJ2-3; 14 bases agree with TRBD2. The J segment lost 1 base and the V segment lost 5 bases, leaving 3 bases of the junction unmatched. In germline, CDR1 is SGDLS, CDR2 YYNGEE. The CDR3 is 16 residues long. This chain's CDR3 is CASRGTSGGRTDTQYF. For the CDR3, the DNA is TGTGCCAGCAGGGGGACTAGCGGGGGCCGCACAGATACGCAGTATTTT.

The chain has TRBV6-8 and TRBJ2-5; D not resolved. Germline V gene data show CDR1 as MNHGY and CDR2 as SAAAGT. V was trimmed by 6 bases and J by 4 bases, leaving 12 bases between them. This CDR3 is 13 amino acids long. The CDR3 spells CASSRSRLETQYF. CDR3 DNA: TGTGCCAGCAGCCGCTCTAGACTAGAGACCCAGTACTTC.

This chain links TRBV29-1 with TRBJ2-2, with no clear D. CDR1 and CDR2 from the germline V gene are SQVTM and ANQGSEA. Trimming cost V 3 bases and J 4 bases, with 12 bases left between them. The CDR3 runs 14 residues. This CDR3 reads CSVEFSWGTGELFF. CDR3 in DNA: TGCAGCGTTGAGTTTTCTTGGGGCACCGGGGAGCTGTTTTTT.

CDR3 in amino acids: CASRRLGTGELFF. In nucleotides, the CDR3 is TGTGCCAGTAGGAGACTAGGGACCGGGGAGCTGTTTTTT. The chain combines TRBV19 with TRBJ2-2; D may be TRBD2 (6 bases). The germline gives CDR1 LNHDA, CDR2 SQIVND (reference sequence). The V and J ends lost 6 bases and 5 bases respectively, with 10 bases between them. The CDR3 has 13 amino acids.

The chain joins TRBV28 to TRBJ1-4, with a tentative D call TRBD1 (6 bases). The CDR3 loop spans 14 amino acids. The germline gives CDR1 MDHEN, CDR2 SYDVKM. V lost 6 bases, J lost 3 bases, and 11 bases lay in between. CDR3 sequence (DNA): TGTGCCAGCAGACAGGGACGGTCTAATGAAAAACTGTTTTTT. Translated: CASRQGRSNEKLFF.

The chain recombines TRBV19 with TRBJ1-1, with D tentatively TRBD1 (6 bases). Per germline, CDR1 LNHDA and CDR2 SQIVND (reference sequence). V lost 3 bases to trimming and J lost 5 bases, with 16 bases between them. The CDR3 is 15 residues long. The CDR3 region has the DNA TGTGCCAGTAGTATGGGGGCCTTGGCGGCTACTGAAGCTTTCTTT. It translates to CASSMGALAATEAFF.

In this sample, this clone turned up a few times. This sequence joins TRBV28 and TRBJ2-5, with D perhaps matching TRBD2 (7 bases). Trimming took off 3 bases at V and 3 bases at J, with 14 bases between the two ends. CDR3 length: 15 amino acids. Germline loops: CDR1 MDHEN, CDR2 SYDVKM. For the CDR3, the DNA is TGTGCCAGCAGTTTGGCCGGGGGGCGCGAAGAGACCCAGTACTTC. Its protein product is CASSLAGGREETQYF.

The rearrangement links TRBV15 to TRBJ1-6; D call uncertain. Trimming removed 1 base at V and 7 bases at J, with 11 bases between. The CDR3 has 15 amino acids. The V gene's germline CDR1 is LNHNV and CDR2 YYDKDF (reference sequence). The CDR3 DNA follows: TGTGCCACCAGCAGAGGTAGTGACAACAATTCACCCCTCCACTTT. Its translation is CATSRGSDNNSPLHF. Variable domain in full (rest from reference TRBV15 and TRBJ1-6): DAMVIQNPRYQVTQFGKPVTLSCSQTLNHNVMYWYQQKSSQAPKLLFHYYDKDFNNEADTPDNFQSRRPNTSFCFLDIRSPGLGDTAMYLCATSRGSDNNSPLHFGNGTRLTVT.

V is TRBV15 and J is TRBJ2-7; the D gene could be TRBD1 or TRBD2 (5 bases each). Germline CDR1 is LNHNV and CDR2 is YYDKDF (reference sequence). The CDR3 extends over 14 amino acids. Trimming pared 1 base from V and 4 bases from J, leaving 11 bases between. The CDR3 bases are TGTGCCACCAGCAGAGCCGGGACCTATTACGAGCAGTACTTC. It codes for CATSRAGTYYEQYF.

The V gene is TRBV19, the J gene TRBJ1-1; D not resolved. CDR3 length: 14 amino acids. Germline lookup yields CDR1 LNHDA and CDR2 SQIVND (reference sequence). Trimming cost V 0 bases and J 0 bases, with 5 bases left between them. The chain's CDR3 is CASSIEHMNTEAFF. In DNA form, the CDR3 reads TGTGCCAGTAGTATAGAACACATGAACACTGAAGCTTTCTTT.

The genes are TRBV18 and TRBJ1-1; no clear D gene. Germline V lookup: CDR1 KGHSH, CDR2 LQKENI. The CDR3 runs 16 residues. Trimming removed 7 bases at V and 0 bases at J, with 18 bases between. The CDR3 bases are TGTGCCAGCTTCATGGGAGGAGGGCGGCTGAACACTGAAGCTTTCTTT. Translated, it gives CASFMGGGRLNTEAFF.

The count of this clone is one. J is TRBJ1-4 and V is TRBV19; no clear D. The CDR3 runs to 13 residues. The germline V gene has CDR1 LNHDA and CDR2 SQIVND (reference sequence). Between the trimmed V and J ends, which lost 0 bases and 10 bases, there was a span of 9 bases. The CDR3 sequence: CASSIDRDGKLFF. In nucleotides, the CDR3 is TGTGCCAGTAGTATAGATCGGGATGGAAAACTGTTTTTT. The entire variable domain, with the rest obtained from reference TRBV19 and TRBJ1-4, is as follows: DGGITQSPKYLFRKEGQNVTLSCEQNLNHDAMYWYRQDPGQGLRLIYYSQIVNDFQKGDIAEGYSVSREKKESFPLTVTSAQKNPTAFYLCASSIDRDGKLFFGSGTQLSVL.

This clone came up a few times. V usage is TRBV11-3 and J usage is TRBJ2-1, with D possibly being TRBD1 or TRBD2 (6 bases each). Germline lookup yields CDR1 SGHNT and CDR2 YENEEA. The CDR3 length is 16 residues. The V gene lost 1 base and the J gene lost 4 bases, with 14 bases spanning the gap. The CDR3 nucleotides are TGTGCCAGCAGCTTAGGAAGGGGGGCGCGGTACAATGAGCAGTTCTTC. Translated, it gives CASSLGRGARYNEQFF.

The chain couples TRBV11-3 to TRBJ1-2; D not certain. CDR3 size: 14 residues. Germline CDR1 is SGHNT and CDR2 is YENEEA. The ends were cut back, 1 base at V and 2 bases at J, with 8 bases in the middle. CDR3 sequence (DNA): TGTGCCAGCAGCTTAGGCCAGTTGAACTATGGCTACACCTTC. Residues: CASSLGQLNYGYTF.

J is TRBJ2-1 and V is TRBV6-4, with D possibly being TRBD2 (6 bases). Trimming cost V 2 bases and J 1 base, with 12 bases left between them. The CDR3 contains 16 residues. Looked up from germline, CDR1 is MRHNA and CDR2 is SNTAGT. In DNA, the CDR3 is TGTGCCAGCAGTGACGAATGGGGGGAATCCTACAATGAGCAGTTCTTC. Translating gives CASSDEWGESYNEQFF.

This chain uses TRBV11-3 with TRBJ2-5; 16 nucleotides align to TRBD2. The V and J ends lost 3 bases and 3 bases, in that order; junction bases with no gene match: 4. Germline V gives CDR1 SGHNT, CDR2 YENEEA. CDR3 size: 17 residues. The DNA for the CDR3 is TGTGCCAGCAGCTTGGCCGGGACTAGCGGGGGGGAAGAGACCCAGTACTTC. Translating gives CASSLAGTSGGEETQYF. Combining the CDR3 with reference TRBV11-3 and TRBJ2-5 gives the whole variable domain EAGVVQSPRYKIIEKKQPVAFWCNPISGHNTLYWYLQNLGQGPELLIRYENEEAVDDSQLPKDRFSAERLKGVDSTLKIQPAELGDSAVYLCASSLAGTSGGEETQYFGPGTRLLVL.